The rows below give T cell receptor beta chains drawn from one sample of a study of CD8 T cells in Susac syndrome. TCRdb redid the calling of the immunoSEQ multiplex PCR reads with MiXCR, one entry per CDR3 protein. Of about 240,000 distinct CDR3 sequences in the sample, approximately 95% were seen once. What was sequenced was CD4+ T cells from PBMCs. Every receptor here comes from a human donor with Susac syndrome. The conserved cysteine and the conserved F or W are not part of the CDR3 here.

V gene	J gene	CDR3 protein
TRBV7-9	TRBJ2-3	ASSLYEKGPSSTDTQY
TRBV30	TRBJ1-5	AWNRERNQPQH
TRBV29-1	TRBJ1-2	SVGGSGLNGYT
TRBV4-1	TRBJ1-2	ASSQTPDYGYT
TRBV5-1	TRBJ2-7	ASSLEGATYEQY
TRBV13	TRBJ2-1	ASRPTRDYNEQF
TRBV20-1	TRBJ1-1	RPFSPGNTEAF
TRBV30	TRBJ1-5	AWSAGGGQPQH
TRBV7-2	TRBJ1-2	ASSHTTTGYGYT
TRBV20-1	TRBJ2-1	SAEAREEQF
TRBV24-1	TRBJ2-1	ATSDADLYNEQF
TRBV3-1	TRBJ2-1	ASSRAERDEQF
TRBV6-5	TRBJ2-7	ASSYGSGSQYEQY
TRBV30	TRBJ2-7	AWNRGLAATYEQY
TRBV7-9	TRBJ1-1	ASSPQASTEAF
TRBV24-1	TRBJ2-3	ATRSGSTDTQY
TRBV3-1	TRBJ2-3	ASSQDQVTDTQY
TRBV11-3	TRBJ2-3	ASAEADTQY
TRBV5-1	TRBJ2-5	ASSLSTPEETQY
TRBV7-3	TRBJ2-3	ASSFPRGSGTDTQY
TRBV30	TRBJ1-1	AWTPGQDYEAF
TRBV9	TRBJ2-7	ASSGLAGLEQY
TRBV28	TRBJ2-3	ASSGWREGTDTQY
TRBV7-9	TRBJ2-7	ASSLGDRRTSSYEQY
TRBV3-1	TRBJ1-5	ASSLRGTRNQPQH
TRBV28	TRBJ2-7	ASSNGQRSYEQY
TRBV30	TRBJ2-5	AWSVNQETQY
TRBV6-6	TRBJ1-1	ASSPGTVWTEAF
TRBV20-1	TRBJ2-7	SARSTSGSSYEQY